Listed below are T cell receptor beta chains from one sample, sequenced in a study of T-cell reconstitution after alpha-beta-depleted transplantation in children. One entry per CDR3 protein, called by TCRdb with MiXCR from the PCR reads. The sample lists 330,000 or so distinct CDR3 sequences; just over 7.5% were seen once. This sample comprised peripheral blood, obtained 360 days after TCRalphabeta/CD19-depleted stem cell transplant. All receptors come from a female patient under 10 years old who had a stem cell transplant for Fanconi anemia, so the T cells may come from the graft donor. Each CDR3 is given with its conserved first and last residue. D genes are given only for firm matches. Size is omitted from some rows. Given values are once, few, many or a class for expanded clones.

many,TRBJ2-3,TRBV7-3,-,15,TGTGCCAGCAGCTTACAGGGACTGGTCACAGATACGCAGTATTTT,CASSLQGLVTDTQYF
many,TRBJ2-7,TRBV20-1,-,13,TGCAGTGCTTATCCGGGACATCTCTACGAGCAGTACTTC,CSAYPGHLYEQYF
many,TRBJ1-2,TRBV29-1,-,16,TGCAGCGTACTGGGGGGACTCCCGAACCCTAACTATGGCTACACCTTC,CSVLGGLPNPNYGYTF
few,TRBJ1-2,TRBV11-1,TRBD1,19,TGTGCCAGCAGTATTCAGACAGGGGTATCTAAATATGGGGACTATGGCTACACCTTC,CASSIQTGVSKYGDYGYTF
many,TRBJ1-3,TRBV20-1,TRBD1,14,TGCAGTGCTTACCAGACAGGGAGCGGAAACACCATATATTTT,CSAYQTGSGNTIYF
-,TRBJ1-1,TRBV7-6,-,14,TGTGCCAGCAGCTTAATGGGCATAAACGCTGAAGCTTTCTTT,CASSLMGINAEAFF
few,TRBJ1-1,TRBV20-1,-,22,TGCAGTGCTAGAGATTTGGGGCTCCAACCGGGATTGACCTCTTTTTCGAACACTGAAGCTTTCTTT,CSARDLGLQPGLTSFSNTEAFF
many,TRBJ2-7,TRBV29-1,TRBD1,12,TGCAGCGTTGGACAGGGATACTACGAGCAGTACTTC,CSVGQGYYEQYF
-,TRBJ1-1,TRBV7-9,-,12,TGTGCCAGCAGCCCCCGAGCGGCTGAAGCTTTCTTT,CASSPRAAEAFF
many,TRBJ1-2,TRBV29-1,-,15,TGCAGCGTCGAAGGGGATGACGGGACACCCGTGCGCTACACCTTC,CSVEGDDGTPVRYTF
few,TRBJ1-4,TRBV9,-,14,TGTGCCAGCAGCGTAGGGCAGGGTGGCGAAAAACTGTTTTTT,CASSVGQGGEKLFF
many,TRBJ2-5,TRBV12-3/TRBV12-4,TRBD2,15,TGTGCCAGCAGTTTCACGGGGGGGTACCAAGAGACCCAGTACTTC,CASSFTGGYQETQYF
few,TRBJ2-1,TRBV7-7,-,17,TGTGCCAGCAGCCTTAACCCCCCCCAGACTGGTCGGGCTGAGCAGTTCTTC,CASSLNPPQTGRAEQFF
few,TRBJ1-1,TRBV20-1,-,12,TGCAGTGCCCTCTTTAGACAGAGTGAAGCTTTCTTT,CSALFRQSEAFF
few,TRBJ2-7,TRBV30,-,11,TGTGCCTGGAGCTGGGACTACGAGCAGTACTTC,CAWSWDYEQYF
many,TRBJ2-1,TRBV10-3,TRBD1,15,TGTGCCATCAGTGAGTTGGGGACAGACTACAATGAGCAGTTCTTC,CAISELGTDYNEQFF
-,TRBJ1-2,TRBV25-1,-,16,TGTGCCAGCAGTGATGTATGGGGAGTCCTACTTGAAGGCTACACCTTC,CASSDVWGVLLEGYTF
many,TRBJ1-3,TRBV7-2,-,16,TGTGCCAGCAGCTTGACCGGACAGACCTCTGGAAACACCATATATTTT,CASSLTGQTSGNTIYF
many,TRBJ2-3,TRBV12-3/TRBV12-4,TRBD2,16,TGTGCCAGCTCAAGACTAGCGGGGGGCCTCACAGATACGCAGTATTTT,CASSRLAGGLTDTQYF
many,TRBJ1-1,TRBV24-1,TRBD1,13,TGTGCCACCCGGGACAGGTGGGACACTGAAGCTTTCTTT,CATRDRWDTEAFF
many,TRBJ1-5,TRBV12-3/TRBV12-4,-,12,TGTGCCAGCAGTCTGTTTTCCGGGGCTCAGCATTTT,CASSLFSGAQHF
many,TRBJ1-2,TRBV20-1,-,13,TGCAGTGCTAGTGGTGGGGCTAACTATGGCTACACCTTC,CSASGGANYGYTF
many,TRBJ2-2,TRBV5-1,TRBD1,19,TGCGCCAGCAGCTTGAGCCTTCGGCTCGGGACAGGGTACACCGGGGAGCTGTTTTTT,CASSLSLRLGTGYTGELFF
few,TRBJ2-1,TRBV10-3,TRBD2,17,TGTGCCATCAGGCGCGGACTAGCGGGTAGCTCCTACAATGAGCAGTTCTTC,CAIRRGLAGSSYNEQFF
few,TRBJ1-1,TRBV6-5,-,17,TGTGCCAGCAGTCCGCGATCTCCCAGGAGCTTAAACACTGAAGCTTTCTTT,CASSPRSPRSLNTEAFF
many,TRBJ2-5,TRBV14,TRBD2,17,TGTGCCAGCAGCCCCCGATCCGGGCGGGAGAGGCGAGAGACCCAGTACTTC,CASSPRSGRERRETQYF
-,TRBJ2-2,TRBV3-1,TRBD2,17,TGTGCCAGCAGCCAGAATCGCTTGGGACTAGAGGCCGGGGAGCTGTTTTTT,CASSQNRLGLEAGELFF
few,TRBJ2-3,TRBV18,-,16,TGTGCCAGCTCACCTTTGTGGGGGTCGACCACAGATACGCAGTATTTT,CASSPLWGSTTDTQYF
many,TRBJ2-5,TRBV20-1,-,14,TGCAGTGCGAGGACGCCGGGGGCCCAAGAGACCCAGTACTTC,CSARTPGAQETQYF
-,TRBJ1-1,TRBV12-3/TRBV12-4,-,13,TGTGCCAGCAGCTCAGGGTCAGGGGCTGAAGCTTTCTTT,CASSSGSGAEAFF
many,TRBJ1-2,TRBV10-3,TRBD1,14,TGTGCCATCAGTGCCTCCGACAGGGGAAGAGGCTACACCTTC,CAISASDRGRGYTF